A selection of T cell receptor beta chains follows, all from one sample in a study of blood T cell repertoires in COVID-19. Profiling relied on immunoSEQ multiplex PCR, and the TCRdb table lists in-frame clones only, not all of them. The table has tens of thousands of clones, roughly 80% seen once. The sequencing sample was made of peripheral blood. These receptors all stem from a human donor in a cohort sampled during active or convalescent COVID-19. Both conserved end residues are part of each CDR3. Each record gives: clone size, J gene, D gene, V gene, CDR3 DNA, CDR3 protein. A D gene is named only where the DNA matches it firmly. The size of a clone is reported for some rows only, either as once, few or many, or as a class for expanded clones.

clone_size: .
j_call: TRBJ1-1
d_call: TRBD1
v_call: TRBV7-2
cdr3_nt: TGTGCCAGCAGCCTACAGGGGAGGACTGAAGCTTTCTTT
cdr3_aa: CASSLQGRTEAFF

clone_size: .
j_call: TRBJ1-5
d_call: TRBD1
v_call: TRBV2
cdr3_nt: TGTGCCAGCAGTGAACAGGGGGTGGGAGAGCCCCAGCATTTT
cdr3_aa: CASSEQGVGEPQHF

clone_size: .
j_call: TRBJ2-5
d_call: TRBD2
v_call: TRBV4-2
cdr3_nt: TGTGCCAGCAGCCAGGCAGTAGCGGGGAGGTACCAAGAGACCCAGTACTTC
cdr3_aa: CASSQAVAGRYQETQYF

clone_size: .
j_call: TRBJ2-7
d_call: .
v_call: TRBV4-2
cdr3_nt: TGTGCCAGCAGCCAAGGTGGGTGGGCCTCCTACGAGCAGTACTTC
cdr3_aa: CASSQGGWASYEQYF

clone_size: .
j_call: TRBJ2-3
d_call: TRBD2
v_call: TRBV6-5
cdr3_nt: TGTGCCAGCAGTTACTCTAGCGGGGTAGGAGCAGATACGCAGTATTTT
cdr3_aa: CASSYSSGVGADTQYF

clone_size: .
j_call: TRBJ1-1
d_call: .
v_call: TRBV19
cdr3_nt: TGTGCCAGTAGAGGGGCGGGGTGGGGCAGGAACACTGAAGCTTTCTTT
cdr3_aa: CASRGAGWGRNTEAFF

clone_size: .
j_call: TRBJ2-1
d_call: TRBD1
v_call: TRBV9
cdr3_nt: TGTGCCAGCAGAGACCGACAGGGTCAGTATTGCGATGAGCAGTTCTTC
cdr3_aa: CASRDRQGQYCDEQFF

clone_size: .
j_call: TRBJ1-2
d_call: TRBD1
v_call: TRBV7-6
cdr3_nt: TGTGCCAGCAGCTTAGCAAGGCAGGGGGCCGGCTACACCTTC
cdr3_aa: CASSLARQGAGYTF

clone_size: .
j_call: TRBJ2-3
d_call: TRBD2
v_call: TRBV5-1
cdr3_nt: TGCGCCAGCAGCTTGACTAGCGGGGCCCACGATACGCAGTATTTT
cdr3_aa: CASSLTSGAHDTQYF

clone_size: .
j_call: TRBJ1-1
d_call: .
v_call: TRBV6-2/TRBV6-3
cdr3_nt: TGTGCCAGCAGCCGACAGAACACTGAAGCTTTCTTT
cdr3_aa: CASSRQNTEAFF

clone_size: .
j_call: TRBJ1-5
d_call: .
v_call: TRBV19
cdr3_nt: TGTGCCAGTAGTTCAGATAGCAATCAGCCCCAGCATTTT
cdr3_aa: CASSSDSNQPQHF

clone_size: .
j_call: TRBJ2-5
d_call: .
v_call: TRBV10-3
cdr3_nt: TGTGCCATCAGTGATTACCAGACTGATCAAGAGACCCAGTACTTC
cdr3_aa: CAISDYQTDQETQYF

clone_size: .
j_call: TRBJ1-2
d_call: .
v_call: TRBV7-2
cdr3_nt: TGTGCCAGCAGCTCTACGCAGGGAATAGGTGGCTACACCTTC
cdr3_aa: CASSSTQGIGGYTF

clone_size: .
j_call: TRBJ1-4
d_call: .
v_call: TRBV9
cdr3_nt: TGTGCCAGCAGCGTAGGACTCGAGGGTGAAAAACTGTTTTTT
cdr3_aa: CASSVGLEGEKLFF

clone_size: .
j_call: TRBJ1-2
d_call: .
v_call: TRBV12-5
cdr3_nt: TGTGCTAGTGGTTTGGGGGATTCACAGGGCGCTACCCTTAACTATGGCTACACCTTC
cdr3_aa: CASGLGDSQGATLNYGYTF

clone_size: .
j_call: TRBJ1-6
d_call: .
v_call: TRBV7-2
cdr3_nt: TGTGCCAGCAGCTTAGCCAGTAGGAGCTCCTATAATTCACCCCTCCACTTT
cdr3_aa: CASSLASRSSYNSPLHF

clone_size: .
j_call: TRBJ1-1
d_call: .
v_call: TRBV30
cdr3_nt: TGTGCCTGGAGTGGGCAGATGAACACTGAAGCTTTCTTT
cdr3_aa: CAWSGQMNTEAFF

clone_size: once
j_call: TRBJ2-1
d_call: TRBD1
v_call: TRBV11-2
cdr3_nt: TGTGCCAGCAGCTTAGATCGGGGGACAGGGTACAATGAGCAGTTCTTC
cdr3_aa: CASSLDRGTGYNEQFF

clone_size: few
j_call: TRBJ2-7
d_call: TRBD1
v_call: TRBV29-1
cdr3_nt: TGCAGCGCGGGGACAGGCGGTGGCGAGCAGTACTTC
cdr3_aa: CSAGTGGGEQYF

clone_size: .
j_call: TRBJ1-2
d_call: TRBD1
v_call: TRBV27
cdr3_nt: TGTGCCAGCGCGGGACAGGGGGACTATGGCTACACCTTC
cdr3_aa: CASAGQGDYGYTF

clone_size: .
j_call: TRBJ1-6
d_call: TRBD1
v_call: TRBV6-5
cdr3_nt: TGTGCCAGCATGGACAGGAATAATTCACCCCTCCACTTT
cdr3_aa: CASMDRNNSPLHF

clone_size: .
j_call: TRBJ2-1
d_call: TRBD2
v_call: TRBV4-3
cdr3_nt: TGCGCCAGCAGCCATCCCGTTAGCGGGGGGGCAGGCTACAATGAGCAGTTCTTC
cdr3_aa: CASSHPVSGGAGYNEQFF

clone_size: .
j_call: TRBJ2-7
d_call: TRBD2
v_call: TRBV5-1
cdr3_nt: TGCGCCAGCAGCTTGACTACTAGCGGGGGACCCTACGAGCAGTACTTC
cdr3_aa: CASSLTTSGGPYEQYF

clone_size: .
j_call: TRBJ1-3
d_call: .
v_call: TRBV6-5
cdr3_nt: TGTGCCAGCAGCCCCCTCGTTCCCGGTCGAAACACCATATATTTT
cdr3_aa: CASSPLVPGRNTIYF

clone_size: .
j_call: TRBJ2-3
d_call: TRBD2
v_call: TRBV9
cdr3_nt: TGTGCCAGCAGCTCGGGACTAGCGCCAGATACGCAGTATTTT
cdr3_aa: CASSSGLAPDTQYF

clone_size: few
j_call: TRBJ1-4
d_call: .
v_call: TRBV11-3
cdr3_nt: TGTGCCAGCAGCCCAGGGACTCCGGGAGACGAAAAACTGTTTTTT
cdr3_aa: CASSPGTPGDEKLFF

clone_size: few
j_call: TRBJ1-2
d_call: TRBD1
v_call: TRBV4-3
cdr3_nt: TGCGCCAGCAGCCAAGATACCAGGGGGCCTGGCTACACCTTC
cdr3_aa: CASSQDTRGPGYTF

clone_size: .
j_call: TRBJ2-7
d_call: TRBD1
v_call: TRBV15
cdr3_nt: TGTGCCACCAGGAGACAGGGGGTACGCGAGCAGTACTTC
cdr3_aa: CATRRQGVREQYF

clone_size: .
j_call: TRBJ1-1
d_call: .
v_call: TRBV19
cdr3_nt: TGTGCCAGTAGTCCGGTCGTGAACACTGAAGCTTTCTTT
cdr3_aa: CASSPVVNTEAFF

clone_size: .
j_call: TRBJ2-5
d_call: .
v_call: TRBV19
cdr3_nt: TGTGCCAGTAGTAAAGGGGCCTTAAACCAAGAGACCCAGTACTTC
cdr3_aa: CASSKGALNQETQYF

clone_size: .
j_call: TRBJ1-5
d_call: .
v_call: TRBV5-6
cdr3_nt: TGTGCCAGCAGCTTTTCGGGACTGAAACGCAATCAGCCCCAGCATTTT
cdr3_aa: CASSFSGLKRNQPQHF

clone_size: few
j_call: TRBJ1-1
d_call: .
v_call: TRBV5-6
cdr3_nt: TGTGCCAGCAGCCGTTCGACAGGTCGAATGAACACTGAAGCTTTCTTT
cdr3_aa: CASSRSTGRMNTEAFF

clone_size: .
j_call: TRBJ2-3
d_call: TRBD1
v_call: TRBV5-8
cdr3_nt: TGTGCCAGCAGTTTGACAGGGGGTAGCACAGATACGCAGTATTTT
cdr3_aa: CASSLTGGSTDTQYF

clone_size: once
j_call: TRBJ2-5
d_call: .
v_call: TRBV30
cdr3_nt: TGTGCCTGGAGTAGGGCGGGCGGGGAGACCCAGTACTTC
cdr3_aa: CAWSRAGGETQYF

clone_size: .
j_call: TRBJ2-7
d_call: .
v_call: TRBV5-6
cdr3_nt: TGTGCCAGCAGCTTGGGGGAGTGGGCGGGGCCCTACGAGCAGTACTTC
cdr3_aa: CASSLGEWAGPYEQYF

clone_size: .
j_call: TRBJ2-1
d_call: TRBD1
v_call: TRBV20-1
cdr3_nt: TGCAGTGCTGCCAGGACAGGCGAGCAGTTCTTC
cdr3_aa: CSAARTGEQFF

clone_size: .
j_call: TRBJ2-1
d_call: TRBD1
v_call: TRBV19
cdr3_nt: TGTGCCAGTAGTATTATGAACAGGGGATCCTACAATGAGCAGTTCTTC
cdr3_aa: CASSIMNRGSYNEQFF

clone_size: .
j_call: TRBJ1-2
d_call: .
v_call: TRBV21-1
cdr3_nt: TGTGCCAGCAGCAAAGGTTCGGGGGGCCTCCCCGGCTACACCTTC
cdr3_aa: CASSKGSGGLPGYTF

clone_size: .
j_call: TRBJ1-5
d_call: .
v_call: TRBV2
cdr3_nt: TGTGCCAGCAGCGGGGAGAGGCAGCCCCAGCATTTT
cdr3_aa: CASSGERQPQHF

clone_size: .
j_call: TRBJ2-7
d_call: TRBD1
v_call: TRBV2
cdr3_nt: TGTGCCAGCAGTGACTGGGACAGGCCATCCTACGAGCAGTACTTC
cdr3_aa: CASSDWDRPSYEQYF

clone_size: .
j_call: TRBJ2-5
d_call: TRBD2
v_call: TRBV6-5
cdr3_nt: TGTGCCAGCAGTTCCCGACTAGCGGGGGGGCAAGAGACCCAGTACTTC
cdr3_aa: CASSSRLAGGQETQYF

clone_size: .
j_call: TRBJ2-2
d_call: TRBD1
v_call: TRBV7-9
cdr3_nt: TGTGCCAGCAGCCTCGGACAGGGGGCCGGGGAGCTGTTTTTT
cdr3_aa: CASSLGQGAGELFF